This T cell receptor beta chain was sequenced for a study of cytomegalovirus exposure and HLA in healthy donors. Whole-study results and caveats: In a later analysis, TCR association rates varied by HLA locus: DRB1 most, HLA-C fewest. Per published accounts, TCR beta sequences correctly predicted the HLA-A and HLA-B alleles of most subjects. Available immune exposure information covered CMV serostatus only.

Comment on this clone: Its antigen remains unidentified.

Germline V lookup: CDR1 MGHRA, CDR2 YSYEKL. Trimming left V 7 bases short and J 0 bases short, with 12 bases between. The CDR3 is 15 amino acids. The primer mix had 60 Vbeta and 13 Jbeta primers. TCRdb keeps only in-frame clones here, not all; method: immunoSEQ multiplex PCR. In the table there are fewer than 200,000 clones, around 85% of which are singletons. The sequence came from a man in his forties in good health and CMV-seronegative. The sample was PBMCs. This sequence joins TRBV4-1 and TRBJ1-4; no clear D gene. CDR3 residues: CASTPRVTTNEKLFF. DNA of the CDR3: TGCGCCAGCACCCCGCGGGTTACAACTAATGAAAAACTGTTTTTT.